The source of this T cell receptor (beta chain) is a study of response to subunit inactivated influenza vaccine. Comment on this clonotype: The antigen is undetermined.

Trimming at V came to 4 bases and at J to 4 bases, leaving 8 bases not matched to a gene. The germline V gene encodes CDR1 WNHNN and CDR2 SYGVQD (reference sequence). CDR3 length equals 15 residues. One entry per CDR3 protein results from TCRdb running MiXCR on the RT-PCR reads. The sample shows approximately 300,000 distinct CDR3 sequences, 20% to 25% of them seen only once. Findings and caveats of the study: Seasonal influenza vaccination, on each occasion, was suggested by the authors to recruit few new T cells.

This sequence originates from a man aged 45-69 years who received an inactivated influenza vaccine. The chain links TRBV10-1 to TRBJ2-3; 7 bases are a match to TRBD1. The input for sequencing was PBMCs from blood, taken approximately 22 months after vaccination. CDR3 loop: CASSGQQGRADTQYF. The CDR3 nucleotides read TGCGCCAGCAGTGGTCAACAGGGGCGGGCAGATACGCAGTATTTT.